This TCR beta chain came from a study of OX40 agonist ivuxolimab in advanced cancers. Whole-study context: It was ivuxolimab, an agonistic anti-OX40 (CD134) antibody, that patients were treated with. The dose-escalation cohort was roughly 83% male, with a mean age of around 60 years, ranging roughly 20 to 90.

Here immunoSEQ multiplex PCR was the method, and the copy in TCRdb shows in-frame clones only, minus some. This table has more than 65,000 clones, around 81% appearing once. The CDR3 is made up of 18 amino acids. V was shortened by 5 bases and J by 0 bases, with 17 bases between the two germline ends. The germline V gene encodes CDR1 MGHDK and CDR2 SYGVNS. Study observations and caveats: By week 6 at 0.1 to 3.0 mg/kg, blood CD4+ and CD8+ T cells had expanded clonally.

Concerning this clone: Its antigen is still unknown.

The sequence came from an adult with an advanced solid tumor such as melanoma, head and neck, liver or kidney cancer. Sequencing was performed on CD4+ or CD8+ T cells sorted from blood, taken in a trial of the OX40 agonist ivuxolimab. The gene calls are TRBV25-1 and TRBJ1-6; possible D gene TRBD1, 6 bases. The CDR3 coding sequence is TGTGCCAGCAGTCACGGGGGGGCACAGAGCTCCTATAATTCACCCCTCCACTTT. Its translation: CASSHGGAQSSYNSPLHF.